The source of this T cell receptor (beta chain) is a study of blood T cell repertoires in COVID-19. Study information: Spain, Italy and the United States supplied samples that represented acute and convalescent COVID-19. T cells, B-cell-depleted T cells, or PBMCs provided the cDNA or gDNA that served as material.

CDR3 length: 12 amino acids. The germline V gene has CDR1 MNHEY and CDR2 SVGAGI. V was cut by 8 bases and J by 9 bases, with 11 bases left in between. Authors' analysis steps: Reference gene primer amplification yielded estimated nucleated cell counts. The method was immunoSEQ multiplex PCR; TCRdb's version includes in-frame clones alone and lacks a portion of them. V and J calls and clone size are given by that table; D and trimming were obtained from the DNA. Of fewer than 25,000 clones in the sample, about 87% were seen once. The sample was peripheral blood. This TCR was recovered from a woman aged 80 or older with active COVID-19. The chain links TRBV6-5 to TRBJ1-6; TRBD1 is a possible D gene (6 bases). In nucleotides, the CDR3 is TGTGCCAGCGAGGGGGTTGGTTCACCCCTCCACTTT. It translates to CASEGVGSPLHF.